This entry lists 14 T cell receptor beta chains sequenced from one sample in a study of blood T cell repertoires in COVID-19. Method: immunoSEQ multiplex PCR; TCRdb's copy keeps in-frame clones and lacks some. The sample yields roughly 350,000 clones, about 90% seen once. Sequences were obtained from peripheral blood. These receptors originate from a woman younger than 30 who had recovered from COVID-19.

This sequence joins TRBV28 and TRBJ2-7, with 7 bases that match TRBD1. The J segment lost 9 bases and the V segment lost 5 bases, leaving 10 bases of the junction unmatched. Per the germline V gene, CDR1 is MDHEN and CDR2 is SYDVKM. This CDR3 has 13 residues. The CDR3 nucleotides read TGTGCCAGCAGTCCCCCGACAGGGTTCGTGCAGTACGTC. This encodes CASSPPTGFVQYV.

This chain links TRBV27 with TRBJ1-5, with TRBD1 matching over 7 bases. Germline CDR1 reads MNHEY; CDR2 reads SMNVEV (reference sequence). The CDR3 spans 14 residues. The V gene end was trimmed by 3 bases and the J gene end by 2 bases; junction bases not matched to a gene: 1. The CDR3 DNA reads TGTGCCAGCAGTTTTGGGACAGGCAATCAGCCCCAGCATTTT. Translating gives CASSFGTGNQPQHF.

This sequence joins TRBV6-5 and TRBJ1-2; tentatively, D is TRBD1 (6 bases). Germline CDR1 MNHEY, CDR2 SVGAGI. There are 14 residues in the CDR3. Trimming pared 7 bases from V and 7 bases from J, leaving 19 bases between. This CDR3 is CASTQGWGLGGYTF. The DNA for the CDR3 is TGTGCCAGCACCCAAGGGTGGGGGCTCGGTGGCTACACCTTC.

The genes are TRBV7-9 and TRBJ2-3; TRBD2 aligns across 14 bases. Germline V gene lookup returns CDR1 SEHNR and CDR2 FQNEAQ (reference sequence). The CDR3 totals 19 residues. J gave up 1 base and V 6 bases, and 12 bases lay outside the gene matches. CDR3 protein: CASSPRTSGRMSRTDTQYF. DNA for the CDR3: TGTGCCAGCAGTCCCAGGACTAGCGGGAGGATGTCTCGCACAGATACGCAGTATTTT.

This clone has just one count. The genes are TRBV29-1 and TRBJ1-1, with TRBD1 matching over 8 bases. Trimming removed 6 bases from V and 4 bases from J; junction bases left unmatched: 7. There are 13 residues in the CDR3. The germline V gene has CDR1 SQVTM and CDR2 ANQGSEA. In nucleotides, the CDR3 is TGCAGCGTGGGACAGGTTGTTTCCACTGAAGCTTTCTTT. Translated, it gives CSVGQVVSTEAFF.

The chain has TRBV7-8 and TRBJ2-6, with unresolved D. Deletions cut 3 bases from V and 0 bases from J, with 6 bases between. Germline V gene lookup returns CDR1 SGHVS and CDR2 FQNEAQ. This CDR3 contains 15 residues. In DNA form, the CDR3 reads TGTGCCAGCAGCTTGGCAACCTCTGGGGCCAACGTCCTGACTTTC. This sequence encodes CASSLATSGANVLTF.

This chain joins TRBV7-8 and TRBJ1-2; 7 bases align to TRBD1. The V and J ends lost 5 bases and 1 base, in that order; junction bases with no gene match: 13. This CDR3 contains 17 residues. The germline V gene has CDR1 SGHVS and CDR2 FQNEAQ. CDR3 DNA: TGTGCCAGCAGCAGCGACAGGGTCTTTTCCCTTAACTATGGCTACACCTTC. Its translation is CASSSDRVFSLNYGYTF.

CDR3 region: CASSSLGLAEFF. The DNA for the CDR3 is TGTGCCAGCAGTTCATTAGGACTAGCGGAGTTCTTC. V is TRBV12-3 or TRBV12-4 and J is TRBJ2-1, with 10 nucleotides matching TRBD2. This CDR3 region has 12 residues. V dropped 4 bases and J dropped 14; count of bases not matched to a gene: 5.

The genes are TRBV12-5 and TRBJ1-2; 9 nucleotides line up with TRBD1. With 3 bases clipped from V and 2 bases from J, the junction kept 7 bases outside the gene matches. CDR3 length: 16 residues. Germline CDR1 is LGHNT and CDR2 is FRNRAP. The DNA for the CDR3 is TGTGCTAGTGGTTTTTCTGGGACAGGGAGAAACTATGGCTACACCTTC. It codes for CASGFSGTGRNYGYTF. The full variable domain, rest sourced from reference TRBV12-5 and TRBJ1-2, is DARVTQTPRHKVTEMGQEVTMRCQPILGHNTVFWYRQTMMQGLELLAYFRNRAPLDDSGMPKDRFSAEMPDATLATLKIQPSEPRDSAVYFCASGFSGTGRNYGYTFGSGTRLTVV.

This chain links TRBV11-3 with TRBJ2-3, with a tentative D call TRBD2 (5 bases). This CDR3 is built from 11 residues. The V gene lost 6 bases and the J gene lost 8 bases, with 9 bases spanning the gap. CDR1 SGHNT and CDR2 YENEEA come from the germline V gene. Here the CDR3 DNA reads TGTGCCAGCAGTCGGGCGGGTACGCAGTATTTT. Protein: CASSRAGTQYF.

The rearrangement links TRBV19 to TRBJ1-5, with 11 bases identical to TRBD1. The CDR3 has 13 residues. V shed 7 bases, J shed 11 bases, and the junction held 7 bases outside the gene matches. Germline assignment: CDR1 LNHDA and CDR2 SQIVND (reference sequence). The CDR3 here is CASTQDRGRSQHF. CDR3 coding DNA: TGTGCCAGTACCCAGGACAGGGGGCGATCCCAGCATTTT. The whole variable domain, remainder taken from reference TRBV19 and TRBJ1-5, is DGGITQSPKYLFRKEGQNVTLSCEQNLNHDAMYWYRQDPGQGLRLIYYSQIVNDFQKGDIAEGYSVSREKKESFPLTVTSAQKNPTAFYLCASTQDRGRSQHFGDGTRLSIL.

This chain connects TRBV7-8 to TRBJ2-4; TRBD2 is a possible D gene (5 bases). V was trimmed by 2 bases and J by 6 bases, leaving 14 bases between them. The CDR3 covers 15 residues. Germline V gives CDR1 SGHVS, CDR2 FQNEAQ. In DNA form, the CDR3 reads TGTGCCAGCAGCTTAAGCCGGACTTCAAGAAACATTCAGTACTTC. Its protein is CASSLSRTSRNIQYF.

The rearrangement links TRBV2 to TRBJ2-5, with 7 bases that match TRBD2. CDR1 and CDR2 from the germline V gene are SNHLY and FYNNEI. The CDR3 consists of 15 residues. J gave up 2 bases and V 0 bases, and 3 bases lay outside the gene matches. The CDR3 bases are TGTGCCAGCAGTGAAGCGGGAGGGGCGCAAGAGACCCAGTACTTC. This sequence encodes CASSEAGGAQETQYF.

The chain joins TRBV7-8 to TRBJ2-5; possibly TRBD1 for D (5 bases). The CDR3 runs 13 residues. Germline V lookup: CDR1 SGHVS, CDR2 FQNEAQ. V was cut by 5 bases and J by 5 bases, with 12 bases left in between. The DNA for the CDR3 is TGTGCCAGCAGCACCAGGGTCGGCGAGACCCAGTACTTC. This gives the protein CASSTRVGETQYF.